The entry that follows covers one T cell receptor (beta chain) sequence. This record belongs to a study of PD-1 blockade in classical Hodgkin lymphoma. The protocol was immunoSEQ multiplex PCR, while the TCRdb copy is restricted to in-frame clones and leaves out a portion. The sample contains 37,000 or so clones, 85% to 90% of which appear only once. Every patient experienced relapse after autologous stem cell transplantation, and brentuximab vedotin exposure varied. Progressive disease, partial response or complete response was each patient's best response. Germline V gives CDR1 MNHNS, CDR2 SASEGT. Trimming took 8 bases from V and 5 from J; bases not matched to a gene: 5. The CDR3 extends over 13 amino acids.

This TCR was sampled from a human donor with classical Hodgkin lymphoma. The source was peripheral blood mononuclear cells (PBMCs), collected before the second cycle of nivolumab. The chain links TRBV6-1 to TRBJ2-3, with 9 bases lining up with TRBD1. The CDR3: CASSGTGLDTQYF. CDR3 DNA: TGTGCCAGCTCCGGGACAGGGTTAGATACGCAGTATTTT.